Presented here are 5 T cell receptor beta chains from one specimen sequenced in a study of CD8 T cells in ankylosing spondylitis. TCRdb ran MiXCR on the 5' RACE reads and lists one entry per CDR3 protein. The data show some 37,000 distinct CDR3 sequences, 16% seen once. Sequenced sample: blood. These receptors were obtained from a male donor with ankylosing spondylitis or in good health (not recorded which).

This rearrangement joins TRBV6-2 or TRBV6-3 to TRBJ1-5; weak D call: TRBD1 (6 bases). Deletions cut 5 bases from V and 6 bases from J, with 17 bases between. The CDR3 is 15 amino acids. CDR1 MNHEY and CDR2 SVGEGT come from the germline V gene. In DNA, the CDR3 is TGTGCCAGCAGTAACGGAGAGGGGGGTACTCAGCCCCAGCATTTT. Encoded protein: CASSNGEGGTQPQHF.

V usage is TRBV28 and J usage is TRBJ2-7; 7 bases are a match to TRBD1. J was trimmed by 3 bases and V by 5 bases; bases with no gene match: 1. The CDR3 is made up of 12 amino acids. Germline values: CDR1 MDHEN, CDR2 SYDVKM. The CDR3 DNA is TGTGCCAGCAGTGGACAGGTCTACGAGCAGTACTTC. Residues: CASSGQVYEQYF.

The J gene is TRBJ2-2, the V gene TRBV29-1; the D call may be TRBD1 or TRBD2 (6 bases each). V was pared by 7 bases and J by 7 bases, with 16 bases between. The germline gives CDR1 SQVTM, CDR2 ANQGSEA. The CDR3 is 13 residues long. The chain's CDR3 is CSARTEGGGELFF. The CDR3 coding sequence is TGCAGCGCCCGGACAGAGGGAGGCGGGGAGCTGTTTTTT.

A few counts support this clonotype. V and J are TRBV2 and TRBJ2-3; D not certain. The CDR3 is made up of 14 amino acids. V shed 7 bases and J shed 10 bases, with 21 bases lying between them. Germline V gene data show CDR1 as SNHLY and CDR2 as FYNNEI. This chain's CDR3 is CASKESASSRPQYF. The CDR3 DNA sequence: TGTGCCAGCAAAGAAAGCGCCTCCTCACGGCCGCAGTATTTT. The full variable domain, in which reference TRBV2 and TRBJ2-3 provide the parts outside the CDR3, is EPEVTQTPSHQVTQMGQEVILRCVPISNHLYFYWYRQILGQKVEFLVSFYNNEISEKSEIFDDQFSVERPDGSNFTLKIRSTKLEDSAMYFCASKESASSRPQYFGPGTRLTVL.

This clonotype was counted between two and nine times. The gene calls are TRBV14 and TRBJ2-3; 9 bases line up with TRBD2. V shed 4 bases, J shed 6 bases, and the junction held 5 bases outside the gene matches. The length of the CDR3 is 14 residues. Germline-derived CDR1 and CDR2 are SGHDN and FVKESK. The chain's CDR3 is CASSPSGESDTQYF. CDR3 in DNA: TGTGCCAGCAGCCCTAGCGGGGAATCGGATACGCAGTATTTT.